This T cell receptor beta chain appears in the sequencing data of a study of response to subunit inactivated influenza vaccine. TCRdb analysed the RT-PCR reads with MiXCR anew, one entry per CDR3 protein. The data show about 540,000 distinct CDR3 sequences, with roughly 25% seen just once and approximately 3% held by the top ten. This CDR3 is built from 13 residues. V was clipped by 4 bases and J by 5 bases, with 11 bases between them. These data also formed part of another study, on T cells expressing NK-cell markers. That investigation notes: UMIs were included in TCR beta cDNA generated by 5'RACE template switching. Sequencing of TCR beta repertoires drew on sorted CD3+CD56+NKG2C+, CD3+CD56+NKG2C- and CD3+CD56-NKG2C+ T cells. In several experiments, sorting was restricted to alpha-beta TCR T cells by an anti-gamma-delta TCR antibody. Each of roughly 6 donors carried dominant NKG2C+ clonotypes accounting for about 1.0-8% of CD8+ T cells. These clonotypes also led the CD3+CD56-NKG2C+ fraction in a few donors.

The genes are TRBV12-3 or TRBV12-4 and TRBJ2-5, with D possibly being TRBD2 (5 bases). The sample was CD4+ T cells sorted from PBMCs, taken about 13 days after vaccination. The TCR originated in a man aged 45-60 years who received an inactivated influenza vaccine. CDR3 in amino acids: CASSSDGGETQYF. CDR3 sequence (DNA): TGTGCCAGCAGTTCGGACGGCGGGGAGACCCAGTACTTC.